Listed below are T cell receptor beta chains from one sample, sequenced in a study of T cell repertoires in cytomegalovirus infection. TCRdb called the reads again in MiXCR, with one record for every CDR3 protein. The table records 450,000 to 650,000 distinct CDR3 sequences, about 30% of them present only once. Specimen: PBMCs. All receptors derive from a human donor in good health (CMV status not recorded). Some clones in this sample may be carry-over from other donors' samples. Both conserved end residues are trimmed from each CDR3.

TRBJ2-5	14	TRBV7-9	ASSSDLADPQETQY
TRBJ1-5	15	TRBV6-2/TRBV6-3	ASSYSKSGASNQPQH
TRBJ1-4	15	TRBV4-3	ASSQGPPQQTNEKLF
TRBJ2-2	14	TRBV27	ASSLLATTVSGELF
TRBJ2-5	10	TRBV14	ASSGLQETQY
TRBJ1-5	13	TRBV28	ASSSGSWYNQPQH
TRBJ2-7	13	TRBV7-3	ASSLSDREDYEQY
TRBJ1-3	11	TRBV12-3/TRBV12-4	ASSLQGWNTIY
TRBJ2-7	15	TRBV4-1	ASSQDQVGQGIYEQY
TRBJ2-1	12	TRBV7-3	ASSLTVLNNEQF
TRBJ2-1	11	TRBV6-1	ASSGAPYNEQF
TRBJ1-1	13	TRBV19	ASSFGGVMNTEAF
TRBJ2-7	16	TRBV6-5	ASSYPSQLTSGPYEQY
TRBJ1-3	13	TRBV7-2	ASSSHGASGNTIY
TRBJ2-3	11	TRBV11-2	ASSYLLADTQY
TRBJ2-3	10	TRBV20-1	STLGPTDTQY
TRBJ2-2	15	TRBV7-8	ASSFLLAGANTGELF
TRBJ1-6	19	TRBV7-2	ASSLLGAGARVGSYNSPLH
TRBJ2-2	15	TRBV11-2	ASSSTRGNANTGELF
TRBJ1-6	17	TRBV20-1	SAIGEGTGVWSDNSPLH
TRBJ2-3	12	TRBV7-9	ASSSGGAGDTQY
TRBJ1-1	13	TRBV7-8	ASSSDPGKGTEAF
TRBJ2-3	13	TRBV6-2/TRBV6-3	ASSSNHRDADTQY
TRBJ2-1	12	TRBV18	ASSPQDTNNEQF
TRBJ2-1	12	TRBV11-3	ASSSSSFDNEQF
TRBJ1-6	12	TRBV28	ASRTGEVYSPLH
TRBJ2-1	12	TRBV7-8	ASSLAEWGDEQF
TRBJ1-1	12	TRBV7-6	ASSPGQTNTEAF
TRBJ2-2	14	TRBV7-2	ASSLTLAGNTGELF
TRBJ1-6	11	TRBV6-4	ASRAAEGSPLH
TRBJ1-4	13	TRBV30	AWSKAGPLSEKLF
TRBJ2-4	15	TRBV7-2	ASTHFGEVRAKNIQY
TRBJ1-1	10	TRBV29-1	SANRLGTEAF
TRBJ1-1	11	TRBV7-8	ASRGTQNTEAF
TRBJ2-7	12	TRBV28	ASSLHRSSYEQY
TRBJ2-1	13	TRBV28	ASSPERLAYNEQF
TRBJ2-7	13	TRBV12-3/TRBV12-4	ASSSSTSGEREQY
TRBJ1-1	12	TRBV7-2	ASSTKGFWTEAF
TRBJ1-1	13	TRBV7-2	ASSLEWGGNTEAF
TRBJ2-5	13	TRBV7-2	ASSSASNPQETQY